This is a list of T cell receptor beta chains from one sample in a study of T cell responses to AZD1222 COVID-19 vaccine. Sequencing was performed with immunoSEQ multiplex PCR; in TCRdb, only in-frame clones are kept and a portion is missing. The repertoire consists of approximately 150,000 clones, with 88% occurring once and the leading ten covering about 5.4%. The sequencing used peripheral blood, collected 28 days after the second dose of the MenACWY control vaccine. Every receptor here comes from an adult who received the MenACWY meningococcal vaccine as a control. The CDR3 runs from the conserved cysteine through the conserved F or W. A D gene is named only where the DNA matches it firmly. Clone size is shown for a subset of rows, as once, few, many or a class of expanded clone.

>-|TRBD2|TRBJ2-2|TRBV3-1/TRBV3-2
TGTGCCAGCAGCCCGCCCCCGGGCGGGGGGGCCACCGGGGAGCTGTTTTTT
CASSPPPGGGATGELFF
>-|-|TRBJ2-5|TRBV24-1
TGTGCCACCAGTGGAGGGCGGATCCAAGAGACCCAGTACTTC
CATSGGRIQETQYF
>once|-|TRBJ2-7|TRBV2
TGTGCCAGCAGTGACACAGGGTGGACATACGAGCAGTACTTC
CASSDTGWTYEQYF
>-|-|TRBJ2-1|TRBV6-2/TRBV6-3
TGTGCCAGCAGTTACCCCTCGACAGGCCTAAGCTCCTACAATGAGCAGTTCTTC
CASSYPSTGLSSYNEQFF
>-|-|TRBJ2-5|TRBV7-8
TGTGCCAGCAGCTTGTTGGCGGGCACCCAAGAGACCCAGTACTTC
CASSLLAGTQETQYF
>-|-|TRBJ2-6|TRBV13
TGTGCCAGCAGCTTTTGGGGGTCTGGGGCCAACGTCCTGACTTTC
CASSFWGSGANVLTF
>-|-|TRBJ2-7|TRBV6-5
TGTGCCAGCAGTTACTCGAGTCTGGGGTCCTACGAGCAGTACTTC
CASSYSSLGSYEQYF
>-|-|TRBJ2-3|TRBV9
TGTGCCAGCAACGGTGGGGGATGGGGCGGCGGCACAGATACGCAGTATTTT
CASNGGGWGGGTDTQYF
>-|-|TRBJ1-2|TRBV12-1
TGTGCCAGCAGCAATGACGGCTATGGCTACACCTTC
CASSNDGYGYTF
>-|-|TRBJ1-1|TRBV21-1
TGTGCCAGCAGCAAAAGGGGGACCCGACAGGGGTGGGACACTGAAGCTTTCTTT
CASSKRGTRQGWDTEAFF
>-|-|TRBJ1-5|TRBV2
TGTGCCAGCAATAGACAGACTAATCAGCCCCAGCATTTT
CASNRQTNQPQHF
>few|TRBD1|TRBJ2-7|TRBV9
TGTGCCAGCAGTGGGACAGGGGGTCGCGAGCAGTACTTC
CASSGTGGREQYF
>-|TRBD2|TRBJ2-5|TRBV19
TGTGCCAGTAGTCCCCTGGACGGGGGGGAAGAGACCCAGTACTTC
CASSPLDGGEETQYF
>-|-|TRBJ2-5|TRBV6-2/TRBV6-3
TGTGCCAGCAGTTACGGGACCGAGCAAGAGACCCAGTACTTC
CASSYGTEQETQYF
>few|-|TRBJ1-1|TRBV28
TGTGCCAGCAGTTTATACCAGGGAGTGGCTGAAGCTTTCTTT
CASSLYQGVAEAFF
>-|TRBD1|TRBJ1-1|TRBV5-1
TGCGCCAGCAGCTTTACAGGGGACACTGAAGCTTTCTTT
CASSFTGDTEAFF
>-|TRBD1|TRBJ2-7|TRBV18
TGTGCCAGCTCACACTCGACAGGGCCCTCAGGTTTGTACGAGCAGTACTTC
CASSHSTGPSGLYEQYF
>-|TRBD2|TRBJ2-5|TRBV6-5
TGTGCCAGCAGTTTAGCGGGAGGGACGCAAGAGACCCAGTACTTC
CASSLAGGTQETQYF
>-|-|TRBJ1-4|TRBV7-9
TGTGCCAGCAGAAGGCAGGGTGGAGAAAAACTGTTTTTT
CASRRQGGEKLFF
>-|-|TRBJ1-6|TRBV11-3
TGTGCCAGCAGCCCCATTGGGCGGAGAATCAATTCACCCCTCCACTTT
CASSPIGRRINSPLHF
>-|-|TRBJ2-1|TRBV5-1
TGCGCCAGCGGCCGGGGCGGGCAGGATGAGCAGTTCTTC
CASGRGGQDEQFF
>-|-|TRBJ1-2|TRBV5-1
TGCGCCAGCAGCCCCACGGGGGGGGCTAACTATGGCTACACCTTC
CASSPTGGANYGYTF
>-|TRBD2|TRBJ2-3|TRBV9
TGTGCCAGCAGCCAGAAGGTAGCGGGGGGGGATACGCAGTATTTT
CASSQKVAGGDTQYF
>-|TRBD1|TRBJ2-2|TRBV4-3
TGCGCCAGCAGCCGATTACAGGACAGGGTATCAACCGGGGAGCTGTTTTTT
CASSRLQDRVSTGELFF
>-|-|TRBJ2-3|TRBV19
TGTGCCAGTAACGGACGGATCACAGATACGCAGTATTTT
CASNGRITDTQYF
>-|TRBD1|TRBJ1-4|TRBV7-9
TGTGCCAGCGGTCTTAGACAGGGAACTAATGAAAAACTGTTTTTT
CASGLRQGTNEKLFF
>once|TRBD2|TRBJ2-7|TRBV7-8
TGTGCCAGCAGCGCTTCCGGGACTAGCGGCCAAAGCTCCTACGAGCAGTACTTC
CASSASGTSGQSSYEQYF
>-|-|TRBJ2-2|TRBV12-5
TGTGCTAGTGGTTTAAGAGGGACCGGGGAGCTGTTTTTT
CASGLRGTGELFF
>-|TRBD1|TRBJ1-2|TRBV30
TGTGCCTGGAGTGAGAACAGGGGGACCTATGGCTACACCTTC
CAWSENRGTYGYTF
>-|-|TRBJ2-6|TRBV5-6
TGTGCCAGCAGCTTGATACGGGGAACTGGGGCCAACGTCCTGACTTTC
CASSLIRGTGANVLTF
>-|-|TRBJ1-6|TRBV7-2
TGTGCCAGCAGCCCAGAAGGGGGGCCTCGTTCACCCCTCCACTTT
CASSPEGGPRSPLHF
>-|TRBD2|TRBJ2-7|TRBV7-2
TGTGCCAGCAGCCAGGGACTAGCGGGGGGCGTTGACTCCTACGAGCAGTACTTC
CASSQGLAGGVDSYEQYF
>-|-|TRBJ1-2|TRBV5-6
TGTGCCAGCAGCTTGGTAGCAGGGATCACCTATGGCTACACCTTC
CASSLVAGITYGYTF
>-|TRBD1|TRBJ1-2|TRBV11-3
TGTGCCAGCAGCCTCAATCCGACAGGGGGTGGCTACACCTTC
CASSLNPTGGGYTF
>-|-|TRBJ1-1|TRBV25-1
TGTGCCAGCAGTGAATGGGAGAAAGACACTGAAGCTTTCTTT
CASSEWEKDTEAFF
>-|TRBD1|TRBJ1-4|TRBV5-1
TGCGCCAGCAGCGTGCAGACAGGGATAAAGGAAAAACTGTTTTTT
CASSVQTGIKEKLFF